The next 23 T cell receptor beta chains were all read from a single sample in a study of regulatory T cells in long-lasting Graves disease. Noted time point: newly diagnosed GD, antithyroid drugs for less than 3 months. RNA extracted from PBMCs served as the sequencing template. With iRepertoire HTBI primers and Arm-PCR of CDR3 regions, TCR beta libraries were built. TCRdb called the multiplex PCR reads again in MiXCR, with one record for every CDR3 protein. The table has about 370,000 distinct CDR3 sequences, less than 20% seen once; the top ten hold 22%. The sequenced sample was peripheral blood mononuclear cells (PBMCs), obtained at new diagnosis, from a patient treated with antithyroid drugs. The receptors originated from a female donor with Graves disease.

The genes are TRBV6-1 and TRBJ2-2; 9 bases are a match to TRBD2. Germline V CDR1 and CDR2: MNHNS, SASEGT. The CDR3 is 16 residues long. After removal of 9 bases from V and 3 bases from J, the junction contained 11 bases not matched to a gene. CDR3 nucleotide sequence: TGTGCCAGACCGGGGCTAGCGGGACGAGACACCGGGGAGCTGTTTTTT. Translation gives CARPGLAGRDTGELFF.

This clonotype was found many times. The chain recombines TRBV6-1 with TRBJ2-3, with 11 bases lining up with TRBD1. The CDR3 contains 15 residues. Looked up from germline, CDR1 is MNHNS and CDR2 is SASEGT. The J segment lost 8 bases and the V segment lost 5 bases, leaving 9 bases of the junction unmatched. CDR3 in DNA: TGTGCCAGCAGTCAAATTACCGGGACAGGGGGTACGCAGTATTTT. Its translation is CASSQITGTGGTQYF.

This clonotype occurred many times. The rearrangement uses TRBV25-1 and TRBJ1-6, with 7 positions matching TRBD1. The CDR3 length is 15 residues. Trimming took 4 bases from V and 9 from J; bases not matched to a gene: 9. From germline, CDR1 is MGHDK and CDR2 SYGVNS. The CDR3 reads CASSGGGGSSSPLHF. CDR3 DNA: TGTGCCAGCAGTGGGGGAGGGGGCTCCAGTTCACCCCTCCACTTT. Full variable domain (remainder filled in from reference TRBV25-1 and TRBJ1-6): EADIYQTPRYLVIGTGKKITLECSQTMGHDKMYWYQQDPGMELHLIHYSYGVNSTEKGDLSSESTVSRIRTEHFPLTLESARPSHTSQYLCASSGGGGSSSPLHFGNGTRLTVT.

This clonotype was observed many times. J is TRBJ1-2 and V is TRBV20-1, with TRBD1 as a possible D gene (6 bases). The germline CDR1 and CDR2 sequences are DFQATT and SNEGSKA (reference sequence). Trimming shortened V by 2 bases and J by 1 base, and 17 bases separated the two germline ends. This CDR3 region has 16 residues. CDR3 nucleotides: TGCAGTGCTAGAATGGGGGCCACCAAAATTAACTATGGCTACACCTTC. This sequence encodes CSARMGATKINYGYTF.

This clonotype was observed many times. The chain joins TRBV7-2 to TRBJ2-5; TRBD2 aligns across 11 bases. The CDR3 covers 16 residues. The germline V gene encodes CDR1 SGHTA and CDR2 FQGNSA. V lost 1 base, J lost 3 bases, and 4 bases stayed unmatched. CDR3 bases: TGTGCCAGCAGCTTAGACCTACTAGCGGGAGAAGAGACCCAGTACTTC. Translation gives CASSLDLLAGEETQYF.

This clonotype was detected many times. V usage is TRBV7-9 and J usage is TRBJ2-3; tentative D call: TRBD1 (5 bases). V lost 4 bases to trimming and J lost 6 bases, with 17 bases between them. This CDR3 spans 15 amino acids. Germline V lookup: CDR1 SEHNR, CDR2 FQNEAQ (reference sequence). The DNA for the CDR3 is TGTGCCAGCAGCTCCCAGAACAGGAAACTCGATACGCAGTATTTT. Translating it yields CASSSQNRKLDTQYF. The whole variable domain, remainder taken from reference TRBV7-9 and TRBJ2-3, is DTGVSQNPRHKITKRGQNVTFRCDPISEHNRLYWYRQTLGQGPEFLTYFQNEAQLEKSRLLSDRFSAERPKGSFSTLEIQRTEQGDSAMYLCASSSQNRKLDTQYFGPGTRLTVL.

This clonotype appeared a few times. The rearrangement links TRBV6-2 or TRBV6-3 to TRBJ2-3; 10 bases line up with TRBD1. CDR1 and CDR2 (germline): MNHEY, SVGEGT. This CDR3 is built from 17 residues. The V and J ends lost 2 bases and 1 base, in that order; junction bases with no gene match: 6. CDR3 nucleotides: TGTGCCAGCAGTTACCTTTCCGGGACAGGGGGCACAGATACGCAGTATTTT. This translates into CASSYLSGTGGTDTQYF.

This clonotype was seen ten or more times. The CDR3 nucleotides are TGCAGTGCTACCCCCCCGTCCAGGGGACTGTCTGAAGCTTTCTTT. Protein product: CSATPPSRGLSEAFF. This chain joins TRBV20-1 and TRBJ1-1; tentative D call: TRBD1 (6 bases). This CDR3 region has 15 residues. Germline CDR1 is DFQATT and CDR2 is SNEGSKA (reference sequence). Trimming removed 4 bases from V and 6 bases from J, with 21 bases in between.

This clonotype was picked up many times. CDR3 sequence reads: CASSLSTGDSEKLFF. The CDR3 DNA reads TGCGCCAGCAGCTTGAGTACCGGGGACTCGGAAAAACTGTTTTTT. The J gene is TRBJ1-4, the V gene TRBV5-1, with D maybe TRBD1 (5 bases). The CDR3 loop spans 15 amino acids. CDR1 SGHRS and CDR2 YFSETQ come from the germline V gene. Trimming pared 1 base from V and 8 bases from J, leaving 15 bases between.

This clonotype was counted only a few times. A much larger clone lies a single base off, so this may be a read error. The V call is TRBV5-1, the J call TRBJ1-1; possible D gene TRBD1, 5 bases. Germline V gives CDR1 SGHRS, CDR2 YFSETQ. Trimming removed 3 bases at V and 5 bases at J, with 20 bases between. There are 16 residues in the CDR3. CDR3 sequence: CASSSGVPGIVTEAFF. In DNA, the CDR3 is TGCGCCAGCAGCTCGGGGGTCCCAGGGATAGTTACTGAAGCTTTCTTT.

This clonotype was seen at least ten times. The junction departs from the called germline gene at one end, perhaps through a read error. V usage is TRBV20-1 and J usage is TRBJ1-5, with D perhaps TRBD1 (5 bases). CDR1 is DFQATT, CDR2 SNEGSKA, per germline (reference sequence). The CDR3 loop spans 15 amino acids. The CDR3 protein is CSATRRGTSNQPQHF. In nucleotides, the CDR3 is TGCAGTGCCACCAGGCGGGGGACCAGCAACCAGCCCCAGCATTTT.

In its sample, this clonotype was seen many times. The chain carries TRBV30 and TRBJ1-1; possible D gene TRBD1, 5 bases. Germline values: CDR1 GTSNPN, CDR2 SVGIG (reference sequence). Trimming cost V 3 bases and J 1 base, with 15 bases left between them. There are 15 residues in the CDR3. In DNA, the CDR3 is TGTGCCTGGAGCGCAGGGAGGTCAGGGAACACTGAAGCTTTCTTT. It yields the protein CAWSAGRSGNTEAFF.

This clonotype was observed at least ten times. The chain joins TRBV27 to TRBJ2-3; the D is unclear. V gave up 3 bases and J gave up 5 bases, with 15 bases separating them. Germline CDR1 is MNHEY and CDR2 is SMNVEV (reference sequence). The CDR3 consists of 15 residues. CDR3 in amino acids: CASSLTAGGVDTQYF. For the CDR3, the DNA is TGTGCCAGCAGTTTGACGGCCGGTGGGGTAGATACGCAGTATTTT.

J is TRBJ2-3 and V is TRBV11-2; D unclear. Germline loops: CDR1 SGHAT, CDR2 FQNNGV. CDR3 size: 13 residues. V lost 5 bases to trimming and J lost 6 bases, with 12 bases between them. In DNA, the CDR3 is TGTGCCAGCAGCCCCCTACAGTTCGATACGCAGTATTTT. Its protein is CASSPLQFDTQYF.

This clonotype has more than one count but fewer than ten. This sequence joins TRBV20-1 and TRBJ2-2; no reliable D call. In germline, CDR1 is DFQATT, CDR2 SNEGSKA (reference sequence). The CDR3 covers 16 residues. V was clipped by 3 bases and J by 1 base, with 15 bases between them. The CDR3 nucleotides are TGCAGTGCTAGGCACGGAATTAGGATGAACACCGGGGAGCTGTTTTTT. It is translated as CSARHGIRMNTGELFF.

The chain links TRBV10-3 to TRBJ2-7; 10 positions agree with TRBD2. Trimming removed 2 bases from V and 9 bases from J; junction bases left unmatched: 10. The CDR3 length is 15 residues. CDR1 and CDR2 (germline): ENHRY, SYGVKD. CDR3 DNA sequence: TGTGCCATCAGTGAGACCACAGCGGGAGGGGGCGGGCAGTACTTC. This translates into CAISETTAGGGGQYF.

This rearrangement joins TRBV9 to TRBJ1-1, with D possibly TRBD1 on 5 matching bases. The V gene's germline CDR1 is SGDLS and CDR2 YYNGEE. The CDR3 contains 16 residues. The germline V and J ends were trimmed by 0 bases and 1 base, with 13 bases remaining between them. The CDR3, as DNA: TGTGCCAGCAGCGTAGGGGGGGAGCCAGAGAACACTGAAGCTTTCTTT. Residues: CASSVGGEPENTEAFF.

The genes are TRBV7-8 and TRBJ2-1; D is unclear. Germline values: CDR1 SGHVS, CDR2 FQNEAQ. CDR3 length: 15 residues. Between the trimmed V and J ends, which lost 2 bases and 4 bases, there was a span of 12 bases. The DNA of the CDR3 is TGTGCCAGCAGCTTACTCAAACGACTGTACAATGAGCAGTTCTTC. Translating it yields CASSLLKRLYNEQFF.

Ten or more counts support this clonotype. The genes are TRBV6-2 or TRBV6-3 and TRBJ2-3, with D hard to call. Trimming removed 4 bases from V and 4 bases from J, with 9 bases in between. Germline V gene lookup returns CDR1 MNHEY and CDR2 SVGEGT. This CDR3 region has 13 residues. The CDR3 protein is CASSWTGPDTQYF. DNA for the CDR3: TGTGCCAGCAGTTGGACCGGCCCAGATACGCAGTATTTT.

This clonotype showed up many times. The rearrangement links TRBV15 to TRBJ2-7; D is unclear. From germline, CDR1 is LNHNV and CDR2 YYDKDF (reference sequence). Trimming left V 1 base short and J 6 bases short, with 13 bases between. The CDR3 runs to 14 residues. In DNA form, the CDR3 reads TGTGCCACCAGCAGAGTTGGGGTGCTCCCCGAGCAGTACTTC. It yields the protein CATSRVGVLPEQYF. Filled out from reference TRBV15 and TRBJ2-7, the complete variable domain reads DAMVIQNPRYQVTQFGKPVTLSCSQTLNHNVMYWYQQKSSQAPKLLFHYYDKDFNNEADTPDNFQSRRPNTSFCFLDIRSPGLGDTAMYLCATSRVGVLPEQYFGPGTRLTVT.

As to this clonotype: The likely explanation is a read error, given a far larger clone one base away. The gene calls are TRBV14 and TRBJ1-2; D is undetermined. This CDR3 is 12 amino acids long. CDR1 is SGHDN and CDR2 is FVKESK in the germline V gene. V lost 0 bases and J lost 4, with 3 bases in between. As DNA, the CDR3 is TGTGCCAGCAGCCAAGACCGCTATGGCTACACCTTC. Translating gives CASSQDRYGYTF.

This clonotype was seen ten or more times. The rearrangement uses TRBV7-9 and TRBJ1-2; TRBD1 aligns across 9 bases. Germline CDR1 is SEHNR and CDR2 is FQNEAQ (reference sequence). CDR3 size: 17 residues. Unmatched junction bases numbered 15, after V lost 5 bases and J lost 5 bases. The CDR3 loop is CASSAYRWDRDMYGYTF. CDR3 nucleotide sequence: TGTGCCAGCAGCGCCTACAGGTGGGACAGGGACATGTATGGCTACACCTTC.

This clonotype was recorded many times. The chain joins TRBV5-5 to TRBJ1-1; TRBD1 might be the D (5 bases). With 0 bases removed from V and 5 bases from J, the gap between germline ends came to 14 bases. This CDR3 contains 15 residues. Germline V lookup: CDR1 SGHKS, CDR2 YYEKEE (reference sequence). The CDR3 is CASSLAVEEGTEAFF. CDR3 nucleotides: TGTGCCAGCAGCTTGGCCGTAGAGGAGGGGACTGAAGCTTTCTTT.